This T cell receptor (beta chain) was retrieved from a study of identical twins. V lost 0 bases to trimming and J lost 7 bases; unmatched junction nucleotides: 3. The CDR3 is made up of 14 amino acids. TCRdb used MiXCR to reprocess the 5' RACE reads, holding one entry per CDR3 protein. The table has about 690,000 distinct CDR3 sequences, about 20% seen once. The same sample was also used in a study of T cells expressing NK-cell markers.

This clonotype was obtained from a woman under 30 in good health. The chain combines TRBV12-3 or TRBV12-4 with TRBJ1-5; TRBD1 matches at 7 bases. Sample: PBMCs. The CDR3 reads CASSLAQGGQPQHF. In DNA, the CDR3 is TGTGCCAGCAGTTTAGCGCAGGGGGGCCAGCCCCAGCATTTT.